Here is one T cell receptor (beta chain) with its context. What it binds is unknown. This sample stems from a study of cytomegalovirus exposure and HLA in healthy donors. Across the whole study: It was reported in a later analysis that the 120 or so validation repertoires used the same platform as the approximately 600 first-cohort repertoires. Notes on the study in general: The tendency of first-cohort TCR clusters to co-occur in the 120 or so validation repertoires emerged from a later analysis. The study designated roughly 160 TCR beta chains cytomegalovirus-associated.

The study drew the donors from its approximately 110-subject validation cohort, separate from the roughly 700-subject first cohort. The CDR3 consists of 11 residues. CDR1 is SNHLY, CDR2 FYNNEI, per germline. V was shortened by 6 bases and J by 10 bases, with 12 bases between the two germline ends. Here immunoSEQ multiplex PCR was the method, and the copy in TCRdb shows in-frame clones only, minus some. The sample gives fewer than 350,000 clones, roughly 90% of which show up once; approximately 0.95% is in the top ten. This chain connects TRBV2 to TRBJ1-1, with a weak D call TRBD1 (6 bases). This clonotype originated in a woman aged 18-30 years in good health and CMV-seronegative. Material for sequencing was PBMCs. CDR3 protein: CASRGAPGAFF. The CDR3 DNA reads as TGTGCCAGCAGGGGGGCTCCCGGAGCTTTCTTT.